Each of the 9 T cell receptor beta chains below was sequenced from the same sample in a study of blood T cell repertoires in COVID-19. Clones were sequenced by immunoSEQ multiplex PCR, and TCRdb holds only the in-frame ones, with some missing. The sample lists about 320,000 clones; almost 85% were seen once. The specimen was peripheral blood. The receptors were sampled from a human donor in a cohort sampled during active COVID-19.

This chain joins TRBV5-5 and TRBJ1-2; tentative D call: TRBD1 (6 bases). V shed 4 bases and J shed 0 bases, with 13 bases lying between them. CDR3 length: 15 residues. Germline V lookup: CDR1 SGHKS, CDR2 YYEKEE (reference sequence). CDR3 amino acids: CASSLGGVSNYGYTF. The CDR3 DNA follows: TGTGCCAGCAGCCTAGGGGGAGTATCTAACTATGGCTACACCTTC. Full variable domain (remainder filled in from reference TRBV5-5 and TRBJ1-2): DAGVTQSPTHLIKTRGQQVTLRCSPISGHKSVSWYQQVLGQGPQFIFQYYEKEERGRGNFPDRFSARQFPNYSSELNVNALLLGDSALYLCASSLGGVSNYGYTFGSGTRLTVV.

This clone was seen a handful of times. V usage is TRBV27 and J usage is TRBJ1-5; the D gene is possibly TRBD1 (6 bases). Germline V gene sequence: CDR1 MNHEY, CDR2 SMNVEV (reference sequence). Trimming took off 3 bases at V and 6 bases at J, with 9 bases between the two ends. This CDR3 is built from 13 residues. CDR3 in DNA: TGTGCCAGCAGTTTCACAGGGACTCAGCCCCAGCATTTT. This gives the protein CASSFTGTQPQHF.

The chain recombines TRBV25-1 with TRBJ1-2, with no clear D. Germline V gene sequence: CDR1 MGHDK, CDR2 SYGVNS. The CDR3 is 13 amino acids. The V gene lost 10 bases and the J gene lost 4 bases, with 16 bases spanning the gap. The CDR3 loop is CATVGVRSYGYTF. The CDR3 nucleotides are TGTGCCACCGTCGGGGTGCGTAGCTATGGCTACACCTTC.

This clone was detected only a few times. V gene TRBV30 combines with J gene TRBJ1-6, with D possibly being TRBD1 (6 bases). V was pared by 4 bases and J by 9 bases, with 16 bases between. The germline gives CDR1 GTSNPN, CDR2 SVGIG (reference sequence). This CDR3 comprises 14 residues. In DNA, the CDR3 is TGTGCCTGGACCGGACAGAGGCTCATTTCACCCCTCCACTTT. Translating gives CAWTGQRLISPLHF.

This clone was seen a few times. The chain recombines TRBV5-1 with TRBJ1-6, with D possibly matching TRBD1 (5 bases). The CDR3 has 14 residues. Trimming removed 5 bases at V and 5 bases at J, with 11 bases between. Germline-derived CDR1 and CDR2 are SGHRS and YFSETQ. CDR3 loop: CASSWGSDNSPLHF. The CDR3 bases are TGCGCCAGCAGTTGGGGCAGCGATAATTCACCCCTCCACTTT.

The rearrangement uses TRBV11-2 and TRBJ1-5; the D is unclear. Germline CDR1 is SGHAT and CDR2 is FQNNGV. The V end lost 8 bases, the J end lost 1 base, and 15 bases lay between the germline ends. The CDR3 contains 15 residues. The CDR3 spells CASADNGLSNQPQHF. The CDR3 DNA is TGTGCCAGCGCCGACAACGGACTAAGCAATCAGCCCCAGCATTTT.

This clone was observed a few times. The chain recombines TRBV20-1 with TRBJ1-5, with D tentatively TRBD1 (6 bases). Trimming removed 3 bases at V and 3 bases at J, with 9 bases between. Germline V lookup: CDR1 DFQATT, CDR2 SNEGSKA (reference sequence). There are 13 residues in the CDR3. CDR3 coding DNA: TGCAGTGCTAGTAGGACAGACAATCAGCCCCAGCATTTT. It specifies CSASRTDNQPQHF.

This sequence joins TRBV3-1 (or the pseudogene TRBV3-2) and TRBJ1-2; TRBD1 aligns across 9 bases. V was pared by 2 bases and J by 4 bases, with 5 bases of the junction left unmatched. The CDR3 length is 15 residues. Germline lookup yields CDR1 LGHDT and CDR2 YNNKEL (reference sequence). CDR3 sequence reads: CASSQWTGEGYGYTF. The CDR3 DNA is TGTGCCAGCAGCCAATGGACAGGGGAGGGCTATGGCTACACCTTC.

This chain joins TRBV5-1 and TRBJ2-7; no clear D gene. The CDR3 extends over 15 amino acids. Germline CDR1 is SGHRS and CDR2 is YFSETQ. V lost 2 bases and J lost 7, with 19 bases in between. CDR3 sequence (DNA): TGCGCCAGCAGCTTCCCCTCAGATAACCTCTGGGAGCAGTACTTC. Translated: CASSFPSDNLWEQYF. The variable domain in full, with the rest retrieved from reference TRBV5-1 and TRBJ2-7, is KAGVTQTPRYLIKTRGQQVTLSCSPISGHRSVSWYQQTPGQGLQFLFEYFSETQRNKGNFPGRFSGRQFSNSRSEMNVSTLELGDSALYLCASSFPSDNLWEQYFGPGTRLTVT.